The next 5 T cell receptor beta chains were all read from a single sample in a study of cytomegalovirus exposure and HLA in healthy donors. The PCR used 60 Vbeta and 13 Jbeta primers. Assay: immunoSEQ multiplex PCR; the TCRdb copy retains only in-frame clones and omits some. The data contain more than 80,000 clones, more than 60% of them seen just once; the ten biggest clones take up roughly 8.3%. Material: PBMCs. Receptor source: a human donor in good health.

This chain joins TRBV5-8 and TRBJ1-4; no definite D call. Germline V gives CDR1 SGHTS, CDR2 YDEGEE. V lost 1 base and J 8 bases, leaving 15 bases between the germline ends. The CDR3 loop spans 15 amino acids. CDR3 nucleotide sequence: TGTGCCAGCAGCTTGAGGGCGGGCCTCCGGGAAAAACTGTTTTTT. It is translated as CASSLRAGLREKLFF.

In its sample, this clone was seen many times. The chain couples TRBV14 to TRBJ1-2, with unresolved D. The CDR3 is 15 residues long. Germline loops: CDR1 SGHDN, CDR2 FVKESK. Trimming took off 4 bases at V and 5 bases at J, with 17 bases between the two ends. CDR3 nucleotide sequence: TGTGCCAGCAGCCTTTTCTCTGACTGGATGTATGGCTACACCTTC. This codes for CASSLFSDWMYGYTF.

This chain joins TRBV6-5 and TRBJ1-3; D ambiguous. Germline CDR1 MNHEY, CDR2 SVGAGI. This CDR3 comprises 15 residues. The ends were cut back, 0 bases at V and 1 base at J, with 7 bases in the middle. The CDR3 here is CASSYSSGSGNTIYF. The CDR3 coding sequence is TGTGCCAGCAGTTACTCGAGCGGGTCTGGAAACACCATATATTTT.

The V call is TRBV5-1, the J call TRBJ2-1; TRBD2 matches 9 bases. From germline, CDR1 is SGHRS and CDR2 YFSETQ. This CDR3 region has 15 residues. V lost 0 bases and J lost 6; bases outside the gene matches: 4. DNA of the CDR3: TGCGCCAGCAGCTTGGTCGCGGGGGGGGTCAATGAGCAGTTCTTC. Translated: CASSLVAGGVNEQFF.

This clone was counted a few times. The V call is TRBV10-3, the J call TRBJ2-7, with 9 bases lining up with TRBD1. Germline V gene sequence: CDR1 ENHRY, CDR2 SYGVKD. The V and J ends lost 7 bases and 4 bases, in that order; junction bases with no gene match: 14. CDR3 length equals 16 residues. The CDR3 DNA is TGTGCCATCACAACAACGGCCGGGACAGGGAATTACGAGCAGTACTTC. This encodes CAITTTAGTGNYEQYF.